The next 7 T cell receptor beta chains were all read from a single sample in a study of cytomegalovirus exposure and HLA in healthy donors. 13 Jbeta primers and 60 Vbeta primers were used for the PCR. The method was immunoSEQ multiplex PCR; TCRdb's version includes in-frame clones alone and lacks a portion of them. The table has 90,000 to 110,000 clones, about 16% seen once. Specimen: PBMCs. Source of these receptors: a female donor in good health and CMV-seronegative.

V gene TRBV6-6 combines with J gene TRBJ1-4; unclear D gene. Germline assignment: CDR1 MNHNY and CDR2 SVGAGI (reference sequence). This CDR3 spans 15 amino acids. The germline V and J ends were trimmed by 6 bases and 7 bases, with 18 bases remaining between them. CDR3 residues: CASSDTGKGVEKLFF. The DNA of the CDR3 is TGTGCCAGCAGCGATACCGGGAAAGGCGTTGAAAAACTGTTTTTT.

The sample holds a few counts of this clone. The J gene is TRBJ2-1, the V gene TRBV29-1, with TRBD1 identical over 7 bases. V dropped 7 bases and J dropped 1; count of bases not matched to a gene: 7. Germline V gene data show CDR1 as SQVTM and CDR2 as ANQGSEA. The CDR3 runs to 14 residues. CDR3 region: CSAPPQGSYNEQFF. In DNA, the CDR3 is TGCAGCGCCCCACCACAGGGGTCCTACAATGAGCAGTTCTTC.

This clone occurred a few times. The genes are TRBV6-5 and TRBJ2-5; TRBD2 is a possible D gene (5 bases). Per germline, CDR1 MNHEY and CDR2 SVGAGI. The CDR3 loop spans 16 amino acids. V was trimmed by 3 bases and J by 5 bases, leaving 19 bases between them. The CDR3 sequence is CASSYLGPSGAETQYF. The CDR3 DNA reads TGTGCCAGCAGTTATCTAGGACCAAGCGGCGCCGAGACCCAGTACTTC.

The rearrangement joins TRBV6-5 to TRBJ1-5; TRBD1 might be the D (6 bases). This CDR3 has 13 residues. Germline V gene sequence: CDR1 MNHEY, CDR2 SVGAGI. V was cut by 9 bases and J by 6 bases, with 15 bases left in between. As DNA, the CDR3 is TGTGCCAGTCAACAGGGTATGGGTCAGCCCCAGCATTTT. Residues: CASQQGMGQPQHF.

Comment on this clone: Other DNA sequences within the sample encode an identical CDR3. The V call is TRBV5-1, the J call TRBJ1-2; 11 nucleotides match TRBD1. V shed 4 bases, J shed 11 bases, and the junction held 19 bases outside the gene matches. The CDR3 contains 17 residues. Germline assignment: CDR1 SGHRS and CDR2 YFSETQ. CDR3 protein: CASSLRTGGRIESGYTF. The CDR3 nucleotides are TGCGCCAGCAGCCTCCGGACAGGGGGCAGGATCGAGTCTGGGTACACCTTC.

This clone was detected only a few times. The chain recombines TRBV5-4 with TRBJ2-7; D may be TRBD1 (6 bases). Trimming removed 2 bases from V and 1 base from J, with 16 bases in between. Germline V gene sequence: CDR1 SGHNT, CDR2 YYREEE (reference sequence). The CDR3 length is 16 residues. CDR3 sequence: CASSLPGRGGSYEQYF. CDR3 DNA sequence: TGTGCCAGCAGCTTACCCGGACGAGGGGGATCCTACGAGCAGTACTTC.

The rearrangement links TRBV5-1 to TRBJ2-3, with a weak D call TRBD2 (5 bases). Germline loops: CDR1 SGHRS, CDR2 YFSETQ. V was cut by 6 bases and J by 3 bases, with 20 bases left in between. This CDR3 spans 16 amino acids. As DNA, the CDR3 is TGCGCCAGCACCGCACGCCACGGGGTGGGGACAGATACGCAGTATTTT. Translated: CASTARHGVGTDTQYF. The full variable domain, completed using reference TRBV5-1 and TRBJ2-3, is KAGVTQTPRYLIKTRGQQVTLSCSPISGHRSVSWYQQTPGQGLQFLFEYFSETQRNKGNFPGRFSGRQFSNSRSEMNVSTLELGDSALYLCASTARHGVGTDTQYFGPGTRLTVL.